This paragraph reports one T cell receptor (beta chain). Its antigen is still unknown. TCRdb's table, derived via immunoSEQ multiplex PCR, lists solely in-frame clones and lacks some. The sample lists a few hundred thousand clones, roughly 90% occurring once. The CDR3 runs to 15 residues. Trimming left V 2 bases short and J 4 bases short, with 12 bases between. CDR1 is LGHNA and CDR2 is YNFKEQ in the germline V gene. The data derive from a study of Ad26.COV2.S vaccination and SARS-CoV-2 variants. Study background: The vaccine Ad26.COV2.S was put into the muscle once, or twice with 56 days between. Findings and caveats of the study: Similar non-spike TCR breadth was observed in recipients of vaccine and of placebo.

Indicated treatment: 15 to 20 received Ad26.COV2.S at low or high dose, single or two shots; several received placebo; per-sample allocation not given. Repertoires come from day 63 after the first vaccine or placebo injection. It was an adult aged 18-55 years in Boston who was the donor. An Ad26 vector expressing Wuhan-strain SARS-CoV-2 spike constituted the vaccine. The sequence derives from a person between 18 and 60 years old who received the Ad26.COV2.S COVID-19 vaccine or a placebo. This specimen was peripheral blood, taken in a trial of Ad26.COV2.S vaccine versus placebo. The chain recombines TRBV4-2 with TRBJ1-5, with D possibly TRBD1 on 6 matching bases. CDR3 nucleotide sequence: TGTGCCAGCAGCCAACCCGACAGGCCGAATCAGCCCCAGCATTTT. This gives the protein CASSQPDRPNQPQHF.